These 4 T cell receptor beta chains were all obtained from the same sample, sequenced in a study of blood T cells in healthy people across ages (dated by TCRdb to 2015 to 2017). Libraries were constructed by 5' RACE. Sequencer: Illumina HiSeq 2500. A second PCR of about 6 to 12 cycles was run with a J-beta primer mix and a sample-barcoded 5' primer. TCRdb took the public reads, trimmed them with fastp at Q25, ran MiXCR for clone calling and kept in-frame beta chains. One record per CDR3 amino acid sequence lists the most common genes and DNA. The sample contains more than 700,000 distinct CDR3 sequences, about 53% of them found a single time. The leading ten clones occupy roughly 37% of the sample. The sequenced material came from blood. All receptors come from a man of 80 years or more in good health.

This clonotype was observed a few times. The chain employs TRBV4-2 and TRBJ2-5; perhaps TRBD1 as D (6 bases). In germline, CDR1 is LGHNA, CDR2 YNFKEQ. The V and J ends lost 2 bases and 4 bases respectively, with 8 bases between them. The CDR3 has 13 residues. CDR3 loop: CASSQQGSETQYF. In DNA form, the CDR3 reads TGTGCCAGCAGCCAACAGGGGTCAGAGACCCAGTACTTC.

This clonotype was counted between two and nine times. The genes are TRBV11-2 and TRBJ1-6, with no clear D. The V end was cut by 7 bases, the J end by 11 bases, with 15 bases between. The length of the CDR3 is 13 residues. Per the germline V gene, CDR1 is SGHAT and CDR2 is FQNNGV. In nucleotides, the CDR3 is TGTGCCAGCAACCCTGGCCGAGGAACACCCCTCCACTTT. It translates to CASNPGRGTPLHF.

In its sample, this clonotype was seen once. The chain uses TRBV6-1 and TRBJ2-1, with D possibly matching TRBD1 (6 bases). V lost 6 bases to trimming and J lost 4 bases, with 10 bases between them. Germline loops: CDR1 MNHNS, CDR2 SASEGT. The CDR3 is 13 amino acids. The CDR3: CASRMQGYNEQFF. The DNA for the CDR3 is TGTGCCAGCAGAATGCAGGGGTACAATGAGCAGTTCTTC.

The gene calls are TRBV7-3 and TRBJ2-1; 10 bases map to TRBD2. Trimming cost V 4 bases and J 9 bases; bases outside gene matches: 9. In germline, CDR1 is SGHTA, CDR2 FQGTGA. The CDR3 is 15 residues long. DNA for the CDR3: TGTGCCAGCAGCTCGGGGGTAGCGGGAGGCTTTGAGCAGTTCTTC. Translating it yields CASSSGVAGGFEQFF.